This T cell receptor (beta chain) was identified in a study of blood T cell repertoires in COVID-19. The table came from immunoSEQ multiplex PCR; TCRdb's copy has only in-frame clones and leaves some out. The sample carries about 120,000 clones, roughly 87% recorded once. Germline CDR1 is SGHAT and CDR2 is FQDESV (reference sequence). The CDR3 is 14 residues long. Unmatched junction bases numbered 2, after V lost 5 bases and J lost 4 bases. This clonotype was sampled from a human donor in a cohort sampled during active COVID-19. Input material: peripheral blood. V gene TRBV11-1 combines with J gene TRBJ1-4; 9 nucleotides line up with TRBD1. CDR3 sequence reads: CASSKGQGNEKLFF. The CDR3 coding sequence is TGTGCCAGCAGCAAGGGACAGGGTAATGAAAAACTGTTTTTT. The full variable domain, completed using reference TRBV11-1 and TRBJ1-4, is EAEVAQSPRYKITEKSQAVAFWCDPISGHATLYWYRQILGQGPELLVQFQDESVVDDSQLPKDRFSAERLKGVDSTLKIQPAELGDSAMYLCASSKGQGNEKLFFGSGTQLSVL.